This T cell receptor beta chain was sequenced for a study of T cells in Graves' hyperthyroidism and ophthalmopathy. What was amplified from RNA transcripts were TCR beta CDR3 regions. When the TCR CDR3 underwent first-round RT-PCR, the HTBI primer set was used. TCRdb used MiXCR to reprocess the multiplex PCR reads, holding one entry per CDR3 protein. The table includes over 150,000 distinct CDR3 sequences, less than 20% detected once. As for this clonotype: Its antigen is as yet unknown.

General study findings and limits: Appearing also in blood were most of the thyroid clonotypes expanded above 0.001.

The V end was cut by 7 bases, the J end by 3 bases, with 13 bases between. The CDR3 is 14 residues long. The receptor comes from a woman aged 50 to 60 with Graves' hyperthyroidism. The rearrangement links TRBV12-3 or TRBV12-4 to TRBJ1-5, with D possibly matching TRBD1 (6 bases). Sequencing was performed on blood. The CDR3, as DNA: TGTGCCAGCACCACTAGGGGGGTCAATCAGCCCCAGCATTTT. This translates into CASTTRGVNQPQHF.